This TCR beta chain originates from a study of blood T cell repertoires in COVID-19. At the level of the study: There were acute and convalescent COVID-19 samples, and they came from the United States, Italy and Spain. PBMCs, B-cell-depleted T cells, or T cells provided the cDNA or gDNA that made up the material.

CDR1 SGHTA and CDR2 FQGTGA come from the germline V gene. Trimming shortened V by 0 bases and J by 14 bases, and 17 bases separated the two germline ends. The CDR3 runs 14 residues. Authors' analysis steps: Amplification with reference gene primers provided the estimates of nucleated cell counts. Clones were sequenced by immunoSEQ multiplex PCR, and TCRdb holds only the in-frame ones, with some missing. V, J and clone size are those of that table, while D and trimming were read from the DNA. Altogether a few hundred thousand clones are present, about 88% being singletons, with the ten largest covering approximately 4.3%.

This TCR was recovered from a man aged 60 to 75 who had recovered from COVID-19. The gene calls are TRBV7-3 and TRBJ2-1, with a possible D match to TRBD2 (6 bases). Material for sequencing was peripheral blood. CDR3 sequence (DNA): TGTGCCAGCAGCTTAACGGAGGGCGCTCCTCTTAAGTTCTTC. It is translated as CASSLTEGAPLKFF.